These 12 T cell receptor beta chains originate from one sample sequenced in a study of T cell repertoires in cytomegalovirus infection. From the reads, TCRdb called clonotypes with MiXCR, one entry per CDR3 protein. The table lists more than 45,000 distinct CDR3 sequences, around 18% of them singletons, with 64% in the top ten. The antigens for these receptors are not known. This material consisted of CD8+ T cells from cultured PBMCs, taken from culture after CMV antigen stimulation. These receptors all stem from a human donor in good health (CMV status not recorded). Some clones in this sample may be carry-over from other donors' samples.

The CDR3 reads CASSLTPGGSYEQYF. The CDR3 region has the DNA TGTGCCAGCAGCTTAACACCGGGTGGGTCCTACGAGCAGTACTTC. J is TRBJ2-7 and V is TRBV7-6; D is uncertain. In germline, CDR1 is SGHVS, CDR2 FNYEAQ. V was shortened by 2 bases and J by 1 base, with 12 bases between the two germline ends. This CDR3 contains 15 residues.

CDR3 sequence (DNA): TGTGCCAGCAGCCCTCTTTGGGGTAGCAATCAGCCCCAGCATTTT. The encoded protein is CASSPLWGSNQPQHF. This chain links TRBV7-6 with TRBJ1-5, with D hard to call. CDR3 length equals 15 residues. Germline lookup yields CDR1 SGHVS and CDR2 FNYEAQ. Trimming took off 5 bases at V and 0 bases at J, with 11 bases between the two ends.

This clonotype has a handful of counts. This chain joins TRBV15 and TRBJ2-7; possibly TRBD2 for D (5 bases). CDR1 and CDR2 from the germline V gene are LNHNV and YYDKDF (reference sequence). The CDR3 runs 14 residues. Trimming shortened V by 0 bases and J by 4 bases, and 10 bases separated the two germline ends. CDR3 protein: CATSRDREVYEQYF. The CDR3 region has the DNA TGTGCCACCAGCAGAGATCGGGAAGTTTACGAGCAGTACTTC.

The chain combines TRBV27 with TRBJ2-2, with 8 bases that match TRBD1. V gave up 6 bases and J gave up 14 bases; unmatched junction bases: 14. The CDR3 sequence is 14 residues long. Looked up from germline, CDR1 is MNHEY and CDR2 is SMNVEV (reference sequence). CDR3 DNA: TGTGCCAGCAGATCCCACTCAGGGGGCCTACTTCTGTTTTTT. Its protein product is CASRSHSGGLLLFF.

This clonotype was recorded at least ten times. The chain joins TRBV27 to TRBJ1-2; unclear D gene. CDR1 MNHEY and CDR2 SMNVEV come from the germline V gene (reference sequence). The V end lost 0 bases, the J end lost 8 bases, and 10 bases lay between the germline ends. CDR3 length: 13 amino acids. Here the CDR3 reads CASSLSQARGYTF. The CDR3, as DNA: TGTGCCAGCAGTTTATCCCAGGCACGCGGCTACACCTTC.

This chain uses TRBV7-9 with TRBJ2-5; no clear D. Deletions cut 6 bases from V and 2 bases from J, with 13 bases between. The germline gives CDR1 SEHNR, CDR2 FQNEAQ (reference sequence). The CDR3 runs 14 residues. The CDR3: CASRTAVKQETQYF. As DNA, the CDR3 is TGTGCCAGCAGAACGGCGGTGAAACAAGAGACCCAGTACTTC.

The chain employs TRBV2 and TRBJ2-7, with 9 bases aligning to TRBD1. Unmatched junction bases numbered 12, after V lost 5 bases and J lost 7 bases. Germline V lookup: CDR1 SNHLY, CDR2 FYNNEI. The CDR3 consists of 15 residues. CDR3 protein: CASSFNRGPRGEQYF. As DNA, the CDR3 is TGTGCCAGCAGTTTCAACAGGGGGCCAAGAGGGGAGCAGTACTTC.

This rearrangement joins TRBV12-3 or TRBV12-4 to TRBJ2-5, with 10 positions matching TRBD1. This CDR3 contains 15 residues. V was clipped by 5 bases and J by 5 bases; unmatched bases: 8. CDR3 DNA: TGTGCCAGCAGTCCACCGACAGGGGGCGGCGAGACCCAGTACTTC. Protein sequence: CASSPPTGGGETQYF.

The sample holds many counts of this clonotype. The CDR3 DNA reads TGTGCCAGCAGCAAAGGGACAGGTCCTAGGGAGACCCAGTACTTC. Amino acid sequence: CASSKGTGPRETQYF. This chain joins TRBV7-9 and TRBJ2-5, with 8 bases that match TRBD1. J lost 5 bases, V lost 5 bases, and 10 bases had no gene match. The germline V gene encodes CDR1 SEHNR and CDR2 FQNEAQ (reference sequence). The CDR3 contains 15 residues.

The sample holds a few counts of this clonotype. The chain couples TRBV6-2 or TRBV6-3 to TRBJ1-2; 7 bases line up with TRBD1. V shed 2 bases, J shed 7 bases, and the junction held 16 bases outside the gene matches. The CDR3 has 17 residues. CDR1 is MNHEY and CDR2 is SVGEGT in the germline V gene. CDR3 DNA: TGTGCCAGCAGTTACGCCCGTCCCTCCGGGACAGCGGCTGGCTACACCTTC. Translated: CASSYARPSGTAAGYTF.

The chain recombines TRBV29-1 with TRBJ1-2; D is perhaps TRBD1 (6 bases). The ends were cut back, 7 bases at V and 4 bases at J, with 16 bases in the middle. The CDR3 spans 13 residues. The V gene's germline CDR1 is SQVTM and CDR2 ANQGSEA. The CDR3 nucleotides are TGCAGCGGTGCTACAGGGCCCCCCTATGGCTACACCTTC. Translated: CSGATGPPYGYTF. Using reference TRBV29-1 and TRBJ1-2 for the parts outside the CDR3, the full variable domain is SAVISQKPSRDICQRGTSLTIQCQVDSQVTMMFWYRQQPGQSLTLIATANQGSEATYESGFVIDKFPISRPNLTFSTLTVSNMSPEDSSIYLCSGATGPPYGYTFGSGTRLTVV.

This chain's CDR3 is CASSPYGTVNTGELFF. Written as DNA, the CDR3 is TGTGCCAGCAGCCCTTACGGGACTGTTAACACCGGGGAGCTGTTTTTT. The V call is TRBV7-3, the J call TRBJ2-2; D possibly corresponds to TRBD2 (6 bases). Germline V gene data show CDR1 as SGHTA and CDR2 as FQGTGA. CDR3 length: 16 amino acids. The V and J ends lost 5 bases and 2 bases respectively, with 15 bases between them.